The sequence of this T cell receptor (beta chain) was determined in a study of human T cells and chemical hapten exposure. Across the study: Recorded diagnoses among the mostly female patients were alopecia areata, totalis or universalis.

Turning to this clonotype: A much larger clone differs from this one at a single base, so this may be a read error.

This CDR3 is 12 amino acids long. From germline, CDR1 is SQVTM and CDR2 ANQGSEA. V lost 4 bases and J 6 bases, leaving 10 bases between the germline ends. During construction of the library, unique molecular identifiers were attached to individual cDNA molecules for quantitative, reproducible TCR counting. TCRdb passed the RACE reads through MiXCR, listing each CDR3 protein once. This table has 35,000 to 45,000 distinct CDR3 sequences, more than 9.5% appearing once. Time point here: patch test 3, about 24 weeks after DPC sensitization. The treatment was: therapeutic diphenylcyclopropenone sensitization with weekly scalp DPC. Unfractionated whole blood was the source of the extracted total RNA. Only after blood had been drawn was each patch test applied.

The rearrangement uses TRBV29-1 and TRBJ2-1, with D uncertain. Sequencing was performed on whole blood, taken in connection with sensitization to the hapten diphenylcyclopropenone (DPC). The clonotype was recovered from a woman aged 40 to 50 with alopecia areata. Some clones in this sample may be carry-over from other donors' samples. For the CDR3, the DNA is TGCAGCGTTGTCACAGCCTGCAATGAGCAGTTCTTC. Its protein is CSVVTACNEQFF.